The source of this T cell receptor (beta chain) is a study of cytomegalovirus exposure and HLA in healthy donors. General study results and limits: In an earlier analysis, most TCR beta V segments were productive about 90% or about 30% of the time. The Asian-associated ancestry cluster reportedly had fewer N-insertions than the approximately 700-donor mean in a later analysis. Researchers counted around 170 TCR beta chains as cytomegalovirus-associated.

The PCR ran on 60 Vbeta and 13 Jbeta primers. The table came from immunoSEQ multiplex PCR; TCRdb's copy has only in-frame clones and leaves some out. The table has around 160,000 clones, around 79% seen once. Germline V gene data show CDR1 as SGHVS and CDR2 as FNYEAQ. There are 16 residues in the CDR3. V was cut by 4 bases and J by 5 bases, with 18 bases left in between. In the case of this clone: Its antigen is currently unknown.

The donors (healthy individuals) were bone marrow donors. This rearrangement joins TRBV7-6 to TRBJ1-5; the D gene is possibly TRBD1 (6 bases). Sample: PBMCs. The source of this sequence is a woman in her forties in good health and CMV-seropositive. This chain's CDR3 is CASSWPGADRDQPQHF. Here the CDR3 DNA reads TGTGCCAGCAGCTGGCCCGGAGCGGACAGAGATCAGCCCCAGCATTTT.